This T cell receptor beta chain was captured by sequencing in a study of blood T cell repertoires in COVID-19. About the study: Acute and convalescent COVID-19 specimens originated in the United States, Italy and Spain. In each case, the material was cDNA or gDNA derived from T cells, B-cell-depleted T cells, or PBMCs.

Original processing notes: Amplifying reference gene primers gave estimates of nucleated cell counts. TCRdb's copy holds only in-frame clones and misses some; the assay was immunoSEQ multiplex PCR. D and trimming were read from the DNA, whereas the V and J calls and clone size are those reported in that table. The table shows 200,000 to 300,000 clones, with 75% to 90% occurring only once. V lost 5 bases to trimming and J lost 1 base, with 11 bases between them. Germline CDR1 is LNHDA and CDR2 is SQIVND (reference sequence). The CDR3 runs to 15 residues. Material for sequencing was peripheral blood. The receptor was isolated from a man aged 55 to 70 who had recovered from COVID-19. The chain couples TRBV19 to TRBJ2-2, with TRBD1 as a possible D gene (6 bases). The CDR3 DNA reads TGTGCCAGTAGTGTGACGACAGGGAACACCGGGGAGCTGTTTTTT. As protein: CASSVTTGNTGELFF. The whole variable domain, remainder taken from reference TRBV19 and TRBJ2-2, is DGGITQSPKYLFRKEGQNVTLSCEQNLNHDAMYWYRQDPGQGLRLIYYSQIVNDFQKGDIAEGYSVSREKKESFPLTVTSAQKNPTAFYLCASSVTTGNTGELFFGEGSRLTVL.